This TCR beta chain was sequenced for a study of T cells in Graves' hyperthyroidism and ophthalmopathy. With V trimmed by 6 bases and J by 1 base, 6 bases remained unmatched. This CDR3 region has 15 residues. Germline CDR1 and CDR2: WSHSY and SAAADI. Active moderate-to-severe ophthalmopathy, Clinical Activity Score at least 3, NOSPECS at least 4, under 3 months' duration. From approximately 9.1 ml of fresh peripheral blood, PBMCs were isolated. Whole-study findings and limits: Most thyroid clonotypes expanded above 0.001 were also detected in blood.

This clonotype was detected ten times or more. Its antigen is not known. The investigators amplified TCR beta CDR3 regions from RNA transcripts. HTBI primers were used for first-round RT-PCR of the TCR CDR3. MiXCR was run by TCRdb on the multiplex PCR reads, yielding one entry per CDR3 protein. The repertoire consists of about 260,000 distinct CDR3 sequences, with about a sixth occurring once and the leading ten covering 25% to 30%. This clonotype was sampled from a woman aged 18 to 35 with Graves' ophthalmopathy. Sequenced: blood. This rearrangement joins TRBV10-2 to TRBJ2-3; 8 bases match TRBD2. The CDR3 loop is CASRAGTSGTDTQYF. The CDR3 nucleotides read TGCGCCAGCAGGGCCGGGACTAGTGGCACAGATACGCAGTATTTT.